This paragraph covers one TCR beta chain sequence. Its antigen is unknown. In the PCR, 60 Vbeta and 13 Jbeta primers were used. Using immunoSEQ multiplex PCR, the repertoire was profiled, and TCRdb retains in-frame clones only, with some absent. This table lists some 39,000 clones. The data originate from a study of cytomegalovirus exposure and HLA in healthy donors. Study results and caveats: HLA restriction was apparent for most CMV-associated TCR beta chains in a later analysis.

Trimming stripped 2 bases from V and 7 bases from J, with 5 bases between. Germline loops: CDR1 WSHSY, CDR2 SAAADI. There are 11 residues in the CDR3. The chain joins TRBV10-2 to TRBJ1-1; no definite D call. The sequencing input was PBMCs. The receptor's source is a woman aged 30 to 39 in good health and CMV-seropositive. Here the CDR3 reads CASSETGEAFF. For the CDR3, the DNA is TGCGCCAGCAGTGAGACCGGTGAAGCTTTCTTT.